The 5 T cell receptor beta chains in this list originate from one sample, sequenced in a study of blood T cell repertoires in COVID-19. Generated by immunoSEQ multiplex PCR, the TCRdb table keeps only in-frame clones and is missing some. The data show 55,000 to 65,000 clones, with more than 70% seen just once and about 7% held by the top ten. Sequenced input: peripheral blood. These receptors all stem from a man between 60 and 75 years old with active or convalescent COVID-19.

The chain carries TRBV6-4 and TRBJ2-3; TRBD2 is a possible D gene (5 bases). Per germline, CDR1 MRHNA and CDR2 SNTAGT. This CDR3 comprises 13 residues. V dropped 6 bases and J dropped 10 bases, with 17 bases sitting between them. CDR3 protein: CASSVREGLAQYF. CDR3 nucleotides: TGTGCCAGCAGCGTCCGGGAAGGGTTAGCGCAGTATTTT.

This rearrangement joins TRBV3-1 (or the pseudogene TRBV3-2) to TRBJ2-1; 8 bases are a match to TRBD1. J lost 10 bases, V lost 3 bases, and 2 bases had no gene match. CDR1 LGHDT and CDR2 YNNKEL come from the germline V gene (reference sequence). The CDR3 totals 12 residues. CDR3 in DNA: TGTGCCAGCAGCCAGCGGGACAGGGAGCAGTTCTTC. It yields the protein CASSQRDREQFF.

The chain recombines TRBV19 with TRBJ2-3; TRBD1 might be the D (6 bases). The CDR3 sequence is 16 residues long. V was shortened by 4 bases and J by 2 bases, with 16 bases between the two germline ends. Germline V gene sequence: CDR1 LNHDA, CDR2 SQIVND (reference sequence). CDR3 sequence (DNA): TGTGCCAGTAGTAAGGGGCAGGGGATAAACACAGATACGCAGTATTTT. This sequence encodes CASSKGQGINTDTQYF.

The CDR3 nucleotides are TGTGCCAGCTCACCGGGCCAGGACAGGACTTTTGGGGAAAAACTGTTTTTT. This encodes CASSPGQDRTFGEKLFF. The chain has TRBV18 and TRBJ1-4, with 7 bases that match TRBD1. Per germline, CDR1 KGHSH and CDR2 LQKENI. This CDR3 is 17 amino acids long. With V trimmed by 3 bases and J by 8 bases, 15 bases remained unmatched.

The chain links TRBV3-1 (or the pseudogene TRBV3-2) to TRBJ1-5; D remains unclear. Looked up from germline, CDR1 is LGHDT and CDR2 is YNNKEL (reference sequence). Trimming left V 2 bases short and J 4 bases short, with 6 bases between. The CDR3 covers 13 residues. The CDR3 nucleotides read TGTGCCAGCAGCCAACAGCGGAATCAGCCCCAGCATTTT. Its translation is CASSQQRNQPQHF.